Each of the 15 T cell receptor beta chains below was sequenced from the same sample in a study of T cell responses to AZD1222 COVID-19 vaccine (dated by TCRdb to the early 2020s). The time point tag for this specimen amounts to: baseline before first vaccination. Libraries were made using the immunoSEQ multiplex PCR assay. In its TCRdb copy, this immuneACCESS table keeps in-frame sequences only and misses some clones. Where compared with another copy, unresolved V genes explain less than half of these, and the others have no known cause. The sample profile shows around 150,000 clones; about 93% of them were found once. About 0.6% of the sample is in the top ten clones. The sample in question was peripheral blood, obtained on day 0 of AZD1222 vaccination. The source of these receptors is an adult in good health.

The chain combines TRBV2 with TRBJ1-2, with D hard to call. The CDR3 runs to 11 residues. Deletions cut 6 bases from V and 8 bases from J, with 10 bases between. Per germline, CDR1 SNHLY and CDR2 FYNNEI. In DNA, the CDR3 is TGTGCCAGCAGGCCGGAGAGCGGCTACACCTTC. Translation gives CASRPESGYTF.

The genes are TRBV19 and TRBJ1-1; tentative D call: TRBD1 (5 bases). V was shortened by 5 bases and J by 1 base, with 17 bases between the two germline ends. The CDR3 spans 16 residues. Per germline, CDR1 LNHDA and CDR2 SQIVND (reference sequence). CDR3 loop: CASSPWVGDSNTEAFF. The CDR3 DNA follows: TGTGCCAGTAGTCCCTGGGTGGGGGATTCGAACACTGAAGCTTTCTTT.

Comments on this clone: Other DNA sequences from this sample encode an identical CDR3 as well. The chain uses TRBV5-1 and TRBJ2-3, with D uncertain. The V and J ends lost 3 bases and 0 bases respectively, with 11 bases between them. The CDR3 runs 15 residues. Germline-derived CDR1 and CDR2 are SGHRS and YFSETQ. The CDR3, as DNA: TGCGCCAGCAGCTCCTCAGCCACTAGCACAGATACGCAGTATTTT. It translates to CASSSSATSTDTQYF.

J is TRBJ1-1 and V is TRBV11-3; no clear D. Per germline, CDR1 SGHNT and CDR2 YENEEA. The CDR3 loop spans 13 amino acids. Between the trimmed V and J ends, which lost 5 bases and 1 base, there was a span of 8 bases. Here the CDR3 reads CASSPGRNTEAFF. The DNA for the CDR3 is TGTGCCAGCAGCCCCGGTCGGAACACTGAAGCTTTCTTT.

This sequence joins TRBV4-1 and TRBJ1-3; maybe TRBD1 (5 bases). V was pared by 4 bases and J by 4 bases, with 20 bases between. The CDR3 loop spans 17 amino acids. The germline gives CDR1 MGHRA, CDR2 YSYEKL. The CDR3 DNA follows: TGCGCCAGCAGCCCCGAAGGAAGGGGCAGGTCCGGAAACACCATATATTTT. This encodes CASSPEGRGRSGNTIYF.

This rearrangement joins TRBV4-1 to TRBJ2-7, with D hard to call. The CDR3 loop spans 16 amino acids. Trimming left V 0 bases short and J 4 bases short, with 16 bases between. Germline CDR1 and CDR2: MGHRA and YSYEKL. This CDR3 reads CASSQDLLMLPYEQYF. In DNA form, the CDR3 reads TGCGCCAGCAGCCAAGATCTTCTGATGCTTCCTTACGAGCAGTACTTC.

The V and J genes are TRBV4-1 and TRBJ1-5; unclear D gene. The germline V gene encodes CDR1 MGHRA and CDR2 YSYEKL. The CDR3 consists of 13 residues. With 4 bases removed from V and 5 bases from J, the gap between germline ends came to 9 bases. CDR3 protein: CASSPQIDQPQHF. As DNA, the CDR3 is TGCGCCAGCAGCCCCCAAATCGATCAGCCCCAGCATTTT.

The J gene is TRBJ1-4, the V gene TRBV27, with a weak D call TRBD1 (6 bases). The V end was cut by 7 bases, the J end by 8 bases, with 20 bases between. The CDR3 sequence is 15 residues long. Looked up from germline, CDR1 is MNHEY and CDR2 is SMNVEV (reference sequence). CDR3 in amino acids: CASKWGSLGGEKLFF. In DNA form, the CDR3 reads TGTGCCAGCAAATGGGGGTCCCTGGGGGGCGAAAAACTGTTTTTT. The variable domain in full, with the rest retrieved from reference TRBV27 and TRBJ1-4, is EAQVTQNPRYLITVTGKKLTVTCSQNMNHEYMSWYRQDPGLGLRQIYYSMNVEVTDKGDVPEGYKVSRKEKRNFPLILESPSPNQTSLYFCASKWGSLGGEKLFFGSGTQLSVL.

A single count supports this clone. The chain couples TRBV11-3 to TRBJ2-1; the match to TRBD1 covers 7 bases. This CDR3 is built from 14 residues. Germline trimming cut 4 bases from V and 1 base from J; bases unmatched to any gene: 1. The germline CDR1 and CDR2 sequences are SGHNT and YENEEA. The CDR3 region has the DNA TGTGCCAGCAGCTCCAGGGGGTCCTACAATGAGCAGTTCTTC. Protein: CASSSRGSYNEQFF.

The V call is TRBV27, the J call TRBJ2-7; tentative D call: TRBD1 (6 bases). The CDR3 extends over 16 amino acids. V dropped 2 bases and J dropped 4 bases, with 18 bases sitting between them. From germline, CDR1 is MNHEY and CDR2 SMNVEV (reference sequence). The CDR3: CASSLTRDTGRYEQYF. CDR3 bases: TGTGCCAGCAGTTTAACCCGGGACACAGGACGATACGAGCAGTACTTC.

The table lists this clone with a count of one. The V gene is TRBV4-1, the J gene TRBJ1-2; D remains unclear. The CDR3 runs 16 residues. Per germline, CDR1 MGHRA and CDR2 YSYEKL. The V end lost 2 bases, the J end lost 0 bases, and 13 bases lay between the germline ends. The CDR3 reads CASSQPPRGPNYGYTF. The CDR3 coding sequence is TGCGCCAGCAGCCAACCCCCTCGGGGTCCTAACTATGGCTACACCTTC.

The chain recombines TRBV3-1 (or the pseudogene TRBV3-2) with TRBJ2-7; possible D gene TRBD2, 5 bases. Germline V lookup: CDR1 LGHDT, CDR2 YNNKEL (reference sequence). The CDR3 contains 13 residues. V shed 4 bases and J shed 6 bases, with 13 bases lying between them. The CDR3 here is CASSLDLGGEQYF. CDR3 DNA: TGTGCCAGCAGCCTCGACCTAGGAGGCGAGCAGTACTTC.

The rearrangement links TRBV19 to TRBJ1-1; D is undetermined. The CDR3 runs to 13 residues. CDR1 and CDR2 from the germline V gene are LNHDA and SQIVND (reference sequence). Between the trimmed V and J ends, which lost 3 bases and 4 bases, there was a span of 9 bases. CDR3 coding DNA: TGTGCCAGTAGTATCCTCCCGGGCACTGAAGCTTTCTTT. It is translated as CASSILPGTEAFF.

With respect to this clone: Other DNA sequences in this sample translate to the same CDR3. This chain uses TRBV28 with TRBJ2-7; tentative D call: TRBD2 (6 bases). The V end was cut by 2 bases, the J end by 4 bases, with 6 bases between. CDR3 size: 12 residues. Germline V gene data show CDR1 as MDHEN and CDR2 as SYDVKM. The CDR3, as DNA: TGTGCCAGCAGTTTAGGGACTTACGAGCAGTACTTC. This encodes CASSLGTYEQYF.

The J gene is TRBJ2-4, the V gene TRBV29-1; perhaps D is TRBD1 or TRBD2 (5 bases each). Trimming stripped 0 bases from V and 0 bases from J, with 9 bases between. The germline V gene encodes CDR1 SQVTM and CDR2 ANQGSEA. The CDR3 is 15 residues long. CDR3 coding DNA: TGCAGCGTTGAAGAGGGGGTGCTAGCCAAAAACATTCAGTACTTC. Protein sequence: CSVEEGVLAKNIQYF.